Detailed here is one T cell receptor beta chain. It lacks a known antigen. Base qualities are not at hand, and no much larger clone is one base apart. Library method: the immunoSEQ multiplex PCR assay. TCRdb took this table from immuneACCESS and kept in-frame rearrangements with V and J called. Such tables lack part of the clones; where checked against another copy, unresolved V genes explain under half of the gap, and the rest is unexplained. The sample includes over 60,000 clones, with roughly 89% observed a single time. The ten largest clones add up to 1.9% of the sample. The data were taken from a study of control samples from healthy donors and cancer patients (dated by TCRdb to the early 2020s). Sequences were obtained from PBMCs. The clonotype was recovered from a woman aged 55 to 70 with head and neck cancer.

CDR3 sequence: CSPSVRETQYF. In nucleotides, the sequence is TGCAGTCCTTCGGTCCGGGAGACCCAGTACTTC. The rearranged chain carries TRBV20-1 and TRBJ2-5; the D gene cannot be named for sure. Trimming at the junction amounts to 8 bases on V and 5 bases on J, and the germline ends lie 12 bases apart. Reading from cysteine to phenylalanine, the CDR3 counts 11 amino acids. Only the CDR3 portion is preserved as DNA: 33 bases, with reading frame beginning at the first base. In the germline V gene (reference sequence), CDR1 corresponds to DFQATT and CDR2 to SNEGSKA.